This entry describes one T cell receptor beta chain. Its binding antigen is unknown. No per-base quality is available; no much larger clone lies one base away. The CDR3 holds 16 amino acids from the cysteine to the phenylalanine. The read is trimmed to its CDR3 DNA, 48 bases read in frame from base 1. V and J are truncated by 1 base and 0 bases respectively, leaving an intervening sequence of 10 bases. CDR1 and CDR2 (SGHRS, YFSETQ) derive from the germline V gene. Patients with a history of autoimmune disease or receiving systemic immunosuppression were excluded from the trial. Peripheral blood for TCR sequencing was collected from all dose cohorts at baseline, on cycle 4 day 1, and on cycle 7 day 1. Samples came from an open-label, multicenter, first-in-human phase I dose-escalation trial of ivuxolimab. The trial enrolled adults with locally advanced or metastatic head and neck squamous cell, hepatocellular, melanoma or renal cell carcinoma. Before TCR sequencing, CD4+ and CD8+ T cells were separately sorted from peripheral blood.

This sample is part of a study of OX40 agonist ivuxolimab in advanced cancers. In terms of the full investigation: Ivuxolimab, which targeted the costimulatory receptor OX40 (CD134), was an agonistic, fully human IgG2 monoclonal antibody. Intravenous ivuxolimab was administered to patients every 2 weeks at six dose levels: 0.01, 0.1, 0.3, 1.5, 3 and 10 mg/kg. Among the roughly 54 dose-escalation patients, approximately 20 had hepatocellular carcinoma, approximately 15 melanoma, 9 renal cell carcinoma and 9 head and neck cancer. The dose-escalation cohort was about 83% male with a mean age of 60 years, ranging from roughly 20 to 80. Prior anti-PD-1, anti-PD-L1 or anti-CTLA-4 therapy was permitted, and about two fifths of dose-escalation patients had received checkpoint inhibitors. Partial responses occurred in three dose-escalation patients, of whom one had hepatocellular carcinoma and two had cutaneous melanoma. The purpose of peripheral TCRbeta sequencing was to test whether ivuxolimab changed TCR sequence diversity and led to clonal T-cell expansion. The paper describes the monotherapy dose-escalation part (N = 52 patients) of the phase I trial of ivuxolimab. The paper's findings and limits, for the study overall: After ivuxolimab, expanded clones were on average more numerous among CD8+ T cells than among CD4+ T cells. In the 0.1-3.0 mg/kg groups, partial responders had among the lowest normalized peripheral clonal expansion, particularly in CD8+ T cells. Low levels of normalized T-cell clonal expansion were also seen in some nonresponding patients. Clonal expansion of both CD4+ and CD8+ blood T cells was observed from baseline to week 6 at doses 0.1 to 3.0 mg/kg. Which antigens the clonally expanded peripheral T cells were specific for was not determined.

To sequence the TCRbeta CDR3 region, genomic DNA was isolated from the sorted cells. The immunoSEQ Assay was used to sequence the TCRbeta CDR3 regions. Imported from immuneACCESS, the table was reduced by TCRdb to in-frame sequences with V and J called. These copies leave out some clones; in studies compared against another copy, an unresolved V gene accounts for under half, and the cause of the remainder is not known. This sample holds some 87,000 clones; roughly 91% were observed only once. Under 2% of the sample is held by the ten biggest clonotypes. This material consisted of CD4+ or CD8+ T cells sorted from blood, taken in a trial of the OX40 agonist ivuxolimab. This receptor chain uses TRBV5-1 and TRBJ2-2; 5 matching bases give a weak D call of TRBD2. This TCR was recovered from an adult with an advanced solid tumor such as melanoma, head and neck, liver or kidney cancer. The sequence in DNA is TGCGCCAGCAGCTTGAGTTGGGGAGCGAACACCGGGGAGCTGTTTTTT. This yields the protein CASSLSWGANTGELFF. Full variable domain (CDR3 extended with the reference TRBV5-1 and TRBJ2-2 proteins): KAGVTQTPRYLIKTRGQQVTLSCSPISGHRSVSWYQQTPGQGLQFLFEYFSETQRNKGNFPGRFSGRQFSNSRSEMNVSTLELGDSALYLCASSLSWGANTGELFFGEGSRLTVL.